What follows are 20 T cell receptor beta chains derived from one specimen sequenced in a study of cytomegalovirus exposure and HLA in healthy donors. The PCR used 60 Vbeta and 13 Jbeta primers. Method: immunoSEQ multiplex PCR; TCRdb's copy keeps in-frame clones and lacks some. The sample contains 170,000 or so clones, roughly 80% of which appear only once. The source material was PBMCs. All receptors derive from a woman aged 25 to 39 in good health and CMV-seronegative.

The V gene is TRBV19, the J gene TRBJ1-1; the D gene is possibly TRBD1 (6 bases). The germline V and J ends were trimmed by 6 bases and 5 bases, with 13 bases remaining between them. CDR3 length: 13 amino acids. Germline loops: CDR1 LNHDA, CDR2 SQIVND (reference sequence). Written as DNA, the CDR3 is TGTGCCAGTAGAGAACAGGGAAGGACTGAAGCTTTCTTT. Its translation: CASREQGRTEAFF. Using reference TRBV19 and TRBJ1-1 for the parts outside the CDR3, the full variable domain is DGGITQSPKYLFRKEGQNVTLSCEQNLNHDAMYWYRQDPGQGLRLIYYSQIVNDFQKGDIAEGYSVSREKKESFPLTVTSAQKNPTAFYLCASREQGRTEAFFGQGTRLTVV.

J is TRBJ2-3 and V is TRBV5-1; TRBD1 is a possible D gene (6 bases). The germline V gene has CDR1 SGHRS and CDR2 YFSETQ. V was cut by 4 bases and J by 0 bases, with 9 bases left in between. The CDR3 length is 14 residues. The CDR3 spells CASSVGQSTDTQYF. The CDR3 coding sequence is TGCGCCAGCAGCGTAGGACAGAGCACAGATACGCAGTATTTT.

Here the CDR3 reads CASSPLGTGHEKLFF. The CDR3 DNA reads as TGTGCCAGCTCACCACTTGGGACAGGGCATGAAAAACTGTTTTTT. The V and J genes are TRBV18 and TRBJ1-4; 9 bases are shared with TRBD1. The CDR3 covers 15 residues. With V trimmed by 1 base and J by 6 bases, 3 bases remained unmatched. The V gene's germline CDR1 is KGHSH and CDR2 LQKENI.

This clone was detected a few times. The chain is built from TRBV13 and TRBJ2-3; perhaps TRBD2 as D (7 bases). This CDR3 has 17 amino acids. V was pared by 3 bases and J by 1 base, with 17 bases between. Per the germline V gene, CDR1 is PRHDT and CDR2 is FYEKMQ (reference sequence). CDR3 DNA: TGTGCCAGCAGCTTCCGGCGGGGGCCCCTTCGCACAGATACGCAGTATTTT. This encodes CASSFRRGPLRTDTQYF.

The rearrangement joins TRBV29-1 to TRBJ2-5; 9 bases are shared with TRBD1. Germline V lookup: CDR1 SQVTM, CDR2 ANQGSEA. The V and J ends lost 5 bases and 1 base, in that order; junction bases with no gene match: 11. The CDR3 sequence is 16 residues long. CDR3 loop: CSVFLNPGQGQETQYF. The CDR3 DNA reads as TGCAGCGTTTTTCTCAATCCGGGACAGGGCCAAGAGACCCAGTACTTC.

As to this clone: Within the sample, other DNA sequences also encode this same CDR3. J is TRBJ2-7 and V is TRBV7-2; D remains unclear. From germline, CDR1 is SGHTA and CDR2 FQGNSA. V dropped 6 bases and J dropped 0 bases, with 6 bases sitting between them. The CDR3 covers 12 residues. The CDR3 here is CASSSSSYEQYF. The CDR3 DNA is TGTGCCAGCAGTTCTAGCTCCTACGAGCAGTACTTC.

The V call is TRBV5-6, the J call TRBJ1-2; 7 nucleotides align to TRBD1. The germline CDR1 and CDR2 sequences are SGHDT and YYEEEE. With V trimmed by 4 bases and J by 8 bases, 11 bases remained unmatched. The CDR3 has 14 amino acids. CDR3 residues: CASSPPDRVWGYTF. The CDR3 DNA sequence: TGTGCCAGCAGCCCACCCGACAGGGTGTGGGGCTACACCTTC.

The chain recombines TRBV5-1 with TRBJ1-1, with 11 bases matching TRBD1. J gave up 5 bases and V 0 bases, and 3 bases lay outside the gene matches. The CDR3 runs to 15 residues. The germline gives CDR1 SGHRS, CDR2 YFSETQ. The chain's CDR3 is CASSLGGQGGTEAFF. CDR3 coding DNA: TGCGCCAGCAGCTTGGGGGGACAGGGGGGAACTGAAGCTTTCTTT. Supplemented by reference TRBV5-1 and TRBJ1-1, the full variable domain reads KAGVTQTPRYLIKTRGQQVTLSCSPISGHRSVSWYQQTPGQGLQFLFEYFSETQRNKGNFPGRFSGRQFSNSRSEMNVSTLELGDSALYLCASSLGGQGGTEAFFGQGTRLTVV.

J is TRBJ1-6 and V is TRBV5-6; TRBD1 matches at 10 bases. After removal of 4 bases from V and 11 bases from J, the junction contained 6 bases not matched to a gene. This CDR3 has 14 residues. Germline V gene lookup returns CDR1 SGHDT and CDR2 YYEEEE. As DNA, the CDR3 is TGTGCCAGCAGCCCGGGACAGGGGTGGACACCCCTCCACTTT. Translating gives CASSPGQGWTPLHF.

The sample holds a few counts of this clone. The rearrangement uses TRBV28 and TRBJ2-5; 7 bases align to TRBD1. Germline lookup yields CDR1 MDHEN and CDR2 SYDVKM. V dropped 3 bases and J dropped 1; count of bases not matched to a gene: 8. CDR3 length: 16 residues. This chain's CDR3 is CASSFHDRVRQETQYF. The CDR3 region has the DNA TGTGCCAGCAGTTTCCACGACAGGGTACGCCAAGAGACCCAGTACTTC.

V gene TRBV19 combines with J gene TRBJ2-7, with 13 positions matching TRBD2. Trimming at V came to 1 base and at J to 7 bases, leaving 4 bases not matched to a gene. CDR1 and CDR2 (germline): LNHDA, SQIVND (reference sequence). This CDR3 comprises 15 residues. CDR3 sequence: CASSIAGTSGTEQYF. The CDR3 bases are TGTGCCAGTAGTATAGCCGGGACTAGCGGGACTGAGCAGTACTTC.

This chain uses TRBV6-5 with TRBJ1-1; the D gene is possibly TRBD1 (6 bases). In germline, CDR1 is MNHEY, CDR2 SVGAGI. This CDR3 comprises 15 residues. Trimming shortened V by 6 bases and J by 11 bases, and 25 bases separated the two germline ends. CDR3 sequence (DNA): TGTGCCAGCAGATCGACCTACAGGGACCCTCTAGGCGCTTTCTTT. This translates into CASRSTYRDPLGAFF.

V usage is TRBV4-1 and J usage is TRBJ1-4, with D uncertain. The length of the CDR3 is 16 residues. The germline gives CDR1 MGHRA, CDR2 YSYEKL. V lost 4 bases to trimming and J lost 3 bases, with 15 bases between them. The CDR3 spells CASSLLVSAANEKLFF. For the CDR3, the DNA is TGCGCCAGCAGCCTCCTTGTCTCGGCGGCTAATGAAAAACTGTTTTTT.

V is TRBV4-1 and J is TRBJ2-7, with D hard to call. The germline gives CDR1 MGHRA, CDR2 YSYEKL. The CDR3 runs 12 residues. V lost 2 bases, J lost 6 bases, and 8 bases lay in between. CDR3 amino acids: CASSQTVSEQYF. The CDR3, as DNA: TGCGCCAGCAGCCAAACAGTCTCCGAGCAGTACTTC.

The chain carries TRBV7-2 and TRBJ1-6; D possibly corresponds to TRBD1 (5 bases). Deletions cut 6 bases from V and 13 bases from J, with 28 bases between. The CDR3 consists of 17 residues. CDR1 and CDR2 (germline): SGHTA, FQGNSA. The CDR3: CASSRSRVAGIIGPLHF. The CDR3 DNA sequence: TGTGCCAGCAGTCGATCACGGGTAGCAGGGATAATCGGGCCCCTCCACTTT.

The chain couples TRBV28 to TRBJ2-7, with 9 bases lining up with TRBD1. Looked up from germline, CDR1 is MDHEN and CDR2 is SYDVKM. The CDR3 runs to 15 residues. The V and J ends lost 1 base and 2 bases, in that order; junction bases with no gene match: 3. CDR3 coding DNA: TGTGCCAGCAGTTTATTCGGGACAGGGACCTACGAGCAGTACTTC. Its protein product is CASSLFGTGTYEQYF.

This clone has just one count. This chain links TRBV14 with TRBJ2-5, with D perhaps TRBD2 (6 bases). V lost 0 bases, J lost 11 bases, and 16 bases lay in between. CDR3 size: 14 residues. The germline gives CDR1 SGHDN, CDR2 FVKESK. The CDR3 sequence is CASSQDAGRWEQYF. The CDR3 DNA reads as TGTGCCAGCAGCCAAGATGCGGGGCGGTGGGAGCAGTACTTC.

This chain uses TRBV6-5 with TRBJ1-1, with 7 bases aligning to TRBD1. J was trimmed by 0 bases and V by 6 bases; bases with no gene match: 4. This CDR3 spans 14 amino acids. Germline loops: CDR1 MNHEY, CDR2 SVGAGI. This CDR3 is CASRDRPLNTEAFF. The CDR3 DNA follows: TGTGCCAGCAGGGACAGGCCCTTGAACACTGAAGCTTTCTTT.

The V and J genes are TRBV15 and TRBJ1-4; maybe TRBD1 (6 bases). The V end lost 0 bases, the J end lost 0 bases, and 17 bases lay between the germline ends. Germline loops: CDR1 LNHNV, CDR2 YYDKDF (reference sequence). This CDR3 has 19 residues. CDR3 loop: CATSRDLKGEFATNEKLFF. CDR3 in DNA: TGTGCCACCAGCAGAGATCTTAAGGGGGAGTTTGCAACTAATGAAAAACTGTTTTTT.

V and J are TRBV9 and TRBJ2-3; 7 bases agree with TRBD2. The CDR3 loop spans 16 amino acids. Trimming cost V 3 bases and J 4 bases; bases outside gene matches: 11. Germline V lookup: CDR1 SGDLS, CDR2 YYNGEE. Here the CDR3 reads CASSAWSGVQSDTQYF. The CDR3 coding sequence is TGTGCCAGCAGCGCCTGGAGCGGGGTTCAGTCAGATACGCAGTATTTT.